The 14 T cell receptor beta chains reported below all come from one sample, sequenced in a study of response to subunit inactivated influenza vaccine. TCRdb itself ran the RT-PCR reads through MiXCR, one entry per CDR3 protein. The table has approximately 530,000 distinct CDR3 sequences, around 7.9% seen once. The material was PBMCs from blood, obtained 23 to 25 months after vaccination. Receptors originate from a man between 50 and 69 years old who received an inactivated influenza vaccine.

This clonotype was counted ten times or more. The chain couples TRBV5-5 to TRBJ2-2, with 11 nucleotides matching TRBD2. CDR3 length equals 16 residues. CDR1 SGHKS and CDR2 YYEKEE come from the germline V gene (reference sequence). Trimming took 4 bases from V and 1 from J; bases not matched to a gene: 3. CDR3 sequence reads: CASSAGTSGNTGELFF. In DNA, the CDR3 is TGTGCCAGCAGCGCCGGGACTAGCGGGAACACCGGGGAGCTGTTTTTT.

As regards this clonotype: The junction departs from germline at one end; a sequencing error may be responsible. V usage is TRBV20-1 and J usage is TRBJ2-1, with TRBD1 matching 8 bases. CDR1 is DFQATT and CDR2 is SNEGSKA in the germline V gene (reference sequence). The CDR3 runs 11 residues. The CDR3 DNA sequence: TGCAGTGCAACAGGGGGTGGTGAGCAGCTCTTC. This gives the protein CSATGGGEQLF.

The chain couples TRBV10-3 to TRBJ2-1, with 8 bases aligning to TRBD2. Germline loops: CDR1 ENHRY, CDR2 SYGVKD. CDR3 length: 14 amino acids. With 6 bases clipped from V and 5 bases from J, the junction kept 6 bases outside the gene matches. CDR3 amino acids: CAISLAGLDNEQFF. The CDR3 nucleotides are TGTGCCATCAGCTTAGCGGGACTCGACAATGAGCAGTTCTTC.

The table lists this clonotype with a few counts. The chain employs TRBV6-5 and TRBJ1-3; perhaps TRBD1 as D (5 bases). This CDR3 is built from 15 residues. From germline, CDR1 is MNHEY and CDR2 SVGAGI. V was cut by 2 bases and J by 4 bases, with 12 bases left in between. This CDR3 is CASSYGAGSGNTIYF. The CDR3 nucleotides are TGTGCCAGCAGTTACGGGGCAGGGTCCGGAAACACCATATATTTT.

This clonotype was seen more than once but under ten times. This chain uses TRBV7-9 with TRBJ1-6; D is ambiguous. The CDR3 is 13 amino acids. Germline CDR1 reads SEHNR; CDR2 reads FQNEAQ (reference sequence). V lost 1 base and J 8 bases, leaving 6 bases between the germline ends. The CDR3, as DNA: TGTGCCAGCAGCTTAGTTTCGGATTCACCCCTCCACTTT. This translates into CASSLVSDSPLHF.

The chain links TRBV18 to TRBJ2-1; D gene uncertain. Trimming stripped 6 bases from V and 10 bases from J, with 13 bases between. From germline, CDR1 is KGHSH and CDR2 LQKENI. This CDR3 contains 12 residues. The CDR3, as DNA: TGTGCCAGCTCCCGCGGCCCCAGAGAGCAGTTCTTC. It specifies CASSRGPREQFF.

The chain couples TRBV20-1 to TRBJ1-1; D perhaps matches TRBD1 (5 bases). The germline CDR1 and CDR2 sequences are DFQATT and SNEGSKA (reference sequence). Trimming took 0 bases from V and 4 from J, leaving 12 bases between them. This CDR3 is built from 14 residues. The CDR3 spells CSARDEGAGTEAFF. The CDR3 DNA follows: TGCAGTGCTAGAGATGAAGGGGCTGGCACTGAAGCTTTCTTT.

This clonotype was observed many times. The chain has TRBV30 and TRBJ2-3; D could derive from TRBD1 or TRBD2 (5 bases each). The CDR3 length is 14 residues. Trimming pared 5 bases from V and 5 bases from J, leaving 17 bases between. The germline V gene encodes CDR1 GTSNPN and CDR2 SVGIG (reference sequence). As DNA, the CDR3 is TGTGCCTGGGGGACGGGCCTTGGAGGAGATACGCAGTATTTT. This codes for CAWGTGLGGDTQYF.

The chain links TRBV10-3 to TRBJ2-1; TRBD1 aligns across 8 bases. V lost 0 bases and J lost 3; bases outside the gene matches: 4. Germline V gene sequence: CDR1 ENHRY, CDR2 SYGVKD. The CDR3 spans 16 residues. DNA for the CDR3: TGTGCCATCAGTGAGTCACAGGGGGACTTCTACAATGAGCAGTTCTTC. This translates into CAISESQGDFYNEQFF.

This clonotype was picked up a small number of times. The chain joins TRBV27 to TRBJ2-7, with D maybe TRBD2 (5 bases). With 7 bases removed from V and 7 bases from J, the gap between germline ends came to 23 bases. CDR1 and CDR2 (germline): MNHEY, SMNVEV (reference sequence). The CDR3 runs to 15 residues. The CDR3 coding sequence is TGTGCCAGCAATCCTTCCCGCGGTAACGGCGGGGAGCAGTACTTC. As protein: CASNPSRGNGGEQYF.

The rearrangement links TRBV4-3 to TRBJ2-7; D not certain. The CDR3 spans 14 residues. CDR1 and CDR2 from the germline V gene are LGHNA and YSLEER. Deletions cut 4 bases from V and 0 bases from J, with 10 bases between. CDR3 DNA sequence: TGCGCCAGCAGCCCCCTGGGAACCTCCTACGAGCAGTACTTC. Amino acids: CASSPLGTSYEQYF.

This clonotype was detected only a few times. The J gene is TRBJ1-5, the V gene TRBV2, with D hard to call. V was shortened by 2 bases and J by 0 bases, with 17 bases between the two germline ends. Germline V gene sequence: CDR1 SNHLY, CDR2 FYNNEI. The CDR3 has 18 amino acids. CDR3 sequence: CASSETRPGRISNQPQHF. The CDR3 DNA reads TGTGCCAGCAGTGAAACCCGACCCGGAAGAATTAGCAATCAGCCCCAGCATTTT. Variable domain in full (rest from reference TRBV2 and TRBJ1-5): EPEVTQTPSHQVTQMGQEVILRCVPISNHLYFYWYRQILGQKVEFLVSFYNNEISEKSEIFDDQFSVERPDGSNFTLKIRSTKLEDSAMYFCASSETRPGRISNQPQHFGDGTRLSIL.

This clonotype was picked up many times. The gene calls are TRBV10-3 and TRBJ2-7; possibly TRBD2 for D (6 bases). Germline assignment: CDR1 ENHRY and CDR2 SYGVKD. The CDR3 extends over 14 amino acids. V lost 5 bases and J 4 bases, leaving 15 bases between the germline ends. The CDR3: CAISSSRGSYEQYF. CDR3 nucleotides: TGTGCCATCAGTTCATCGCGGGGCTCGTACGAGCAGTACTTC.

This chain connects TRBV12-3 or TRBV12-4 to TRBJ2-3, with 12 bases identical to TRBD2. The CDR3 has 16 amino acids. The junction had 11 bases not matched to a gene; V was cut back by 6 bases and J by 7 bases. Here the CDR3 reads CASSPASGGGVHTQYF. In DNA form, the CDR3 reads TGTGCCAGCAGCCCGGCTAGCGGGGGGGGCGTGCATACGCAGTATTTT.